These T cell receptor beta chains were read from a single sample in a study of blood T cells in healthy people across ages. TCRdb reprocessed the 5' RACE reads via MiXCR and lists one record per CDR3 protein. The sample has about 2 million distinct CDR3 sequences; around 50% are singletons. Sequenced input: blood. These receptor sequences come from a woman in her thirties or forties in good health. Each CDR3 is given with its conserved first and last residue. The D gene is left open where the match is weak. Part of the rows lack a size; the others show once, few, many or a class for expanded clones.

v_call	clone_size	j_call	d_call	cdr3_aa	cdr3_nt
TRBV7-2	few	TRBJ2-3	TRBD2	CASSYRAGVADTQYF	TGTGCCAGCAGTTACCGAGCGGGGGTAGCAGATACGCAGTATTTT
TRBV6-2/TRBV6-3	-	TRBJ1-5	-	CASSHPGSNQPQHF	TGTGCCAGCAGTCATCCAGGGAGCAATCAGCCCCAGCATTTT
TRBV6-5	-	TRBJ2-3	TRBD1	CASSKGQGPTDTQYF	TGTGCCAGCAGTAAAGGACAGGGGCCCACGGATACGCAGTATTTT
TRBV12-3/TRBV12-4	-	TRBJ1-2	TRBD1	CASSLQGGYNYGYTF	TGTGCCAGCAGTTTACAAGGGGGCTACAACTATGGCTACACCTTC
TRBV9	few	TRBJ1-2	TRBD1	CASSGETGIYGYTF	TGTGCCAGCAGCGGAGAGACAGGGATCTATGGCTACACCTTC
TRBV20-1	-	TRBJ2-7	TRBD2	CSASPSGSIYEQYF	TGCAGTGCTAGTCCCAGCGGGAGTATCTACGAGCAGTACTTC
TRBV6-2/TRBV6-3	-	TRBJ2-7	-	CASKARGNYEQYF	TGTGCCAGCAAGGCGCGGGGAAACTACGAGCAGTACTTC
TRBV20-1	-	TRBJ1-5	-	CSAGRINQPQHF	TGCAGTGCGGGACGCATCAATCAGCCCCAGCATTTT
TRBV5-6	once	TRBJ1-1	-	CASSSTFWSNTEAFF	TGTGCCAGCAGCTCTACGTTCTGGTCGAACACTGAAGCTTTCTTT
TRBV4-1	-	TRBJ1-5	-	CASSLVLQGNQPQHF	TGCGCCAGCAGCCTCGTTCTCCAGGGGAATCAGCCCCAGCATTTT
TRBV7-2	-	TRBJ2-1	-	CASSLAVGKYNEQFF	TGTGCCAGCAGCTTAGCGGTGGGGAAATACAATGAGCAGTTCTTC
TRBV28	few	TRBJ2-1	TRBD1	CASTEGQGTNEQFF	TGTGCCAGCACCGAGGGACAGGGTACGAATGAGCAGTTCTTC
TRBV2	few	TRBJ2-1	TRBD1	CASSSHQDRGYEQFF	TGTGCCAGCAGTTCCCACCAGGACAGGGGCTATGAGCAGTTCTTC
TRBV27	-	TRBJ2-7	TRBD1	CASSRNTGGSSYEQYF	TGTGCCAGCAGTCGCAATACAGGGGGCTCTAGCTACGAGCAGTACTTC
TRBV15	-	TRBJ2-3	-	CATSRAPKASTDTQYF	TGTGCCACCAGCAGAGCGCCCAAGGCGAGCACAGATACGCAGTATTTT
TRBV12-3/TRBV12-4	few	TRBJ2-3	TRBD1	CASRKGTGERTDTQYF	TGTGCCAGCAGAAAAGGGACAGGGGAGAGGACAGATACGCAGTATTTT
TRBV27	-	TRBJ2-5	TRBD1	CASSVGTAWTQYF	TGTGCCAGCAGTGTCGGGACAGCGTGGACCCAGTACTTC
TRBV5-4	-	TRBJ2-5	-	CASSLGGGGSQETQYF	TGTGCCAGCAGCTTGGGTGGAGGGGGCTCACAAGAGACCCAGTACTTC
TRBV12-3/TRBV12-4	once	TRBJ2-3	-	CASSITTGDTQYF	TGTGCCAGCAGTATTACGACAGGTGATACGCAGTATTTT
TRBV24-1	-	TRBJ2-5	TRBD1	CATSDTGTATTRQETQYF	TGTGCCACCAGTGACACCGGGACAGCGACAACGAGACAAGAGACCCAGTACTTC
TRBV2	-	TRBJ2-3	-	CASSERQRTDTQYF	TGTGCCAGCAGTGAGAGGCAGCGAACAGATACGCAGTATTTT
TRBV28	once	TRBJ2-3	-	CASTRGVNTQYF	TGTGCCAGCACCCGCGGAGTGAATACGCAGTATTTT
TRBV11-2	-	TRBJ1-1	-	CASSSRRGTQVNTEAFF	TGTGCCAGCAGCTCTCGACGAGGAACACAGGTGAACACTGAAGCTTTCTTT
TRBV3-1	-	TRBJ2-7	-	CASSQGRQGGYEQYF	TGTGCCAGCAGCCAAGGTCGGCAGGGAGGCTACGAGCAGTACTTC
TRBV7-7	few	TRBJ2-1	-	CASSLAVLDEQFF	TGTGCTAGCAGCTTAGCAGTCTTGGATGAGCAGTTCTTC
TRBV9	-	TRBJ2-1	-	CASSVGLYEQFF	TGTGCCAGCAGCGTAGGGCTCTATGAGCAGTTCTTC
TRBV20-1	-	TRBJ2-5	-	CSAQGGKETQYF	TGCAGTGCTCAGGGGGGAAAGGAGACCCAGTACTTC
TRBV29-1	many	TRBJ2-7	-	CSVERRGSSYEQYF	TGCAGCGTTGAGAGGCGGGGAAGCTCCTACGAGCAGTACTTC
TRBV10-3	-	TRBJ2-7	-	CAISAREGAEQYF	TGTGCCATCAGTGCCAGGGAAGGAGCCGAGCAGTACTTC
TRBV20-1	-	TRBJ2-5	TRBD2	CSATHPITSGGALETQYF	TGCAGTGCTACCCATCCTATCACTAGCGGGGGGGCCCTAGAGACCCAGTACTTC
TRBV28	-	TRBJ2-6	-	CASSLGTSRSGANVLTF	TGTGCCAGCAGTTTAGGCACCTCTCGGTCTGGGGCCAACGTCCTGACTTTC
TRBV7-9	-	TRBJ2-1	-	CASSLRVAGGPLSNEQFF	TGTGCCAGCAGCCTACGGGTTGCAGGAGGGCCCTTAAGTAATGAGCAGTTCTTC
TRBV5-1	-	TRBJ2-7	-	CASSPVRGTEQYF	TGCGCCAGCAGCCCCGTCCGGGGAACCGAGCAGTACTTC
TRBV6-5	few	TRBJ2-5	-	CASSYSPQGGQETQYF	TGTGCCAGCAGTTACTCCCCACAGGGAGGTCAAGAGACCCAGTACTTC
TRBV10-3	few	TRBJ2-1	TRBD2	CAIMRAGAYNEQFF	TGTGCCATCATGCGAGCGGGGGCGTACAATGAGCAGTTCTTC
TRBV29-1	once	TRBJ2-2	-	CSVDSRTGELFF	TGCAGCGTTGATTCAAGAACCGGGGAGCTGTTTTTT
TRBV6-6	-	TRBJ2-1	-	CASSSHSSREQFF	TGTGCCAGCAGTTCCCATAGCAGTCGTGAGCAGTTCTTC
TRBV9	-	TRBJ2-1	TRBD1	CASSPRQGAINNEQFF	TGTGCCAGCAGCCCTCGACAGGGGGCGATCAACAATGAGCAGTTCTTC
TRBV6-5	-	TRBJ1-6	-	CASSFRDKDNSPLHF	TGTGCCAGCAGTTTCCGGGACAAGGATAATTCACCCCTCCACTTT
TRBV29-1	-	TRBJ2-1	TRBD2	CSVDIGGGGYNEQFF	TGCAGCGTTGACATTGGCGGGGGGGGGTACAATGAGCAGTTCTTC